This T cell receptor (beta chain) was sequenced for a study of identical twins. Study-level results: Monozygotic twin pairs showed more out-of-frame TCR alpha sharing than models estimated.

TCRdb independently ran MiXCR on the 5' RACE reads; one entry per CDR3 protein. The data contain about 150,000 distinct CDR3 sequences, around 3.6% of them singletons. Losses at the gene ends were 8 bases for V and 3 bases for J; bases not matched to a gene: 10. The CDR3 spans 14 residues. A remark on this clonotype: No antigen is known for it.

This clonotype was obtained from a man between 18 and 29 years old in good health. The chain uses TRBV23-1 and TRBJ2-7; 7 bases agree with TRBD1. TRBV23-1 is designated an ORF whose function remains uncertain. Sequencing used memory T cells sorted from blood. The CDR3 nucleotides are TGCGCCAGCCGACCGGGACAGCAAAACTACGAGCAGTACTTC. It encodes CASRPGQQNYEQYF.